The clone carrying this T cell receptor (beta chain) was observed at least ten times. Germline-derived CDR1 and CDR2 are MDHEN and SYDVKM. V lost 10 bases, J lost 6 bases, and 19 bases lay in between. The CDR3 sequence is 13 residues long. This record belongs to a study of neurological immune-mediated disorders. The team produced cDNA through 5'RACE using 10-nucleotide random UMIs. TCRdb re-called the 5' RACE reads through MiXCR, storing one row per CDR3 protein. The sample has about 90,000 distinct CDR3 sequences, 13% seen once. Specified time point: longitudinal time-point 2. The origin of this receptor is a female donor with HTLV-1-associated myelopathy (HAM/TSP). Material: PBMCs. This chain connects TRBV28 to TRBJ2-7, with D maybe TRBD2 (5 bases). The CDR3 DNA reads TGTGCCACCTTCGGCAACGAGGGCTTCGAGCAGTACTTC. Translated, it gives CATFGNEGFEQYF.